The 17 T cell receptor beta chains given below trace back to one sample, sequenced in a study of blood T cell repertoires in COVID-19. The data were produced by immunoSEQ multiplex PCR, yet TCRdb's version contains in-frame clones alone and is incomplete. The sample consists of fewer than 350,000 clones, roughly 87% of them appearing once. Sequenced: PBMCs or T cells enriched from blood (not recorded which). The receptors were sampled from a woman aged 25 to 45 who had recovered from COVID-19.

This clone was detected once. The chain employs TRBV29-1 and TRBJ2-4; TRBD2 is a possible D gene (6 bases). Deletions cut 5 bases from V and 1 base from J, with 15 bases between. Per germline, CDR1 SQVTM and CDR2 ANQGSEA. CDR3 length: 15 amino acids. CDR3 coding DNA: TGCAGCGTTCAAACTAGCTGGTGGGCCAAAAACATTCAGTACTTC. Protein sequence: CSVQTSWWAKNIQYF. The complete variable domain, with remaining parts taken from reference TRBV29-1 and TRBJ2-4, reads SAVISQKPSRDICQRGTSLTIQCQVDSQVTMMFWYRQQPGQSLTLIATANQGSEATYESGFVIDKFPISRPNLTFSTLTVSNMSPEDSSIYLCSVQTSWWAKNIQYFGAGTRLSVL.

This chain links TRBV6-5 with TRBJ1-1; D not resolved. Trimming shortened V by 2 bases and J by 1 base, and 11 bases separated the two germline ends. CDR3 size: 15 residues. Looked up from germline, CDR1 is MNHEY and CDR2 is SVGAGI. CDR3 sequence: CASSYRTRGNTEAFF. The CDR3 DNA reads as TGTGCCAGCAGTTACCGAACACGGGGGAACACTGAAGCTTTCTTT.

The gene calls are TRBV18 and TRBJ1-6; the match to TRBD1 covers 9 bases. Trimming took 5 bases from V and 7 from J; bases not matched to a gene: 9. The CDR3 sequence is 16 residues long. CDR1 and CDR2 (germline): KGHSH, LQKENI. The CDR3 reads CASSTGTGTVNSPLHF. CDR3 DNA: TGTGCCAGCTCAACCGGGACAGGGACCGTAAATTCACCCCTCCACTTT. Filled out from reference TRBV18 and TRBJ1-6, the complete variable domain reads NAGVMQNPRHLVRRRGQEARLRCSPMKGHSHVYWYRQLPEEGLKFMVYLQKENIIDESGMPKERFSAEFPKEGPSILRIQQVVRGDSAAYFCASSTGTGTVNSPLHFGNGTRLTVT.

This sequence joins TRBV7-2 and TRBJ2-3; a weak D match, TRBD2 (7 bases). The CDR3 runs 14 residues. Between the trimmed V and J ends, which lost 4 bases and 2 bases, there was a span of 10 bases. CDR1 is SGHTA, CDR2 FQGNSA, per germline. The CDR3 is CASSSGGPTDTQYF. DNA for the CDR3: TGTGCCAGCAGCTCGGGGGGCCCCACAGATACGCAGTATTTT. Full variable domain (rest looked up from reference TRBV7-2 and TRBJ2-3): GAGVSQSPSNKVTEKGKDVELRCDPISGHTALYWYRQSLGQGLEFLIYFQGNSAPDKSGLPSDRFSAERTGGSVSTLTIQRTQQEDSAVYLCASSSGGPTDTQYFGPGTRLTVL.

This clone is a singleton in its sample. The V and J genes are TRBV9 and TRBJ1-6; D is ambiguous. The CDR3 contains 16 residues. V lost 3 bases and J 0 bases, leaving 10 bases between the germline ends. In germline, CDR1 is SGDLS, CDR2 YYNGEE. The CDR3 coding sequence is TGTGCCAGCAGCGCCTATGAAAGCTCCTATAATTCACCCCTCCACTTT. Translated, it gives CASSAYESSYNSPLHF.

This chain connects TRBV19 to TRBJ1-4; TRBD1 might be the D (5 bases). V was pared by 4 bases and J by 8 bases, with 20 bases between. Germline loops: CDR1 LNHDA, CDR2 SQIVND (reference sequence). This CDR3 spans 16 amino acids. This CDR3 is CASSTLTGDGGEKLFF. CDR3 in DNA: TGTGCCAGTAGTACCCTAACGGGGGATGGTGGAGAAAAACTGTTTTTT.

This clone has more than one count but fewer than ten. This chain links TRBV19 with TRBJ1-3; no definite D call. There are 16 residues in the CDR3. Germline V CDR1 and CDR2: LNHDA, SQIVND (reference sequence). Trimming shortened V by 4 bases and J by 0 bases, and 13 bases separated the two germline ends. The CDR3 bases are TGTGCCAGTAGTACTAGAACGCCGGTCTCTGGAAACACCATATATTTT. It codes for CASSTRTPVSGNTIYF.

Comments on this clone: The DNA is omitted, as the CDR3 cannot be located on it reliably, and the CDR3 follows TCRdb's listing. The chain employs TRBV6-5 and TRBJ1-4. Looked up from germline, CDR1 is MNHEY and CDR2 is SVGAGI. The CDR3 spans 16 amino acids, including both terminal residues. CDR3: CASSSSGGGKWEKLFF.

This sequence joins TRBV5-1 and TRBJ2-2, with no clear D. Trimming removed 0 bases from V and 0 bases from J, with 9 bases in between. This CDR3 has 16 residues. Germline V CDR1 and CDR2: SGHRS, YFSETQ. The CDR3 loop is CASSLADTANTGELFF. The CDR3 DNA reads TGCGCCAGCAGCTTGGCGGATACAGCGAACACCGGGGAGCTGTTTTTT.

The chain combines TRBV7-9 with TRBJ2-7; 7 bases agree with TRBD1. Trimming cost V 7 bases and J 6 bases; bases outside gene matches: 18. Per the germline V gene, CDR1 is SEHNR and CDR2 is FQNEAQ (reference sequence). This CDR3 is 16 amino acids long. This CDR3 reads CASTVTWDRISTEQYF. CDR3 DNA sequence: TGTGCCAGCACCGTTACTTGGGACAGAATCTCGACCGAGCAGTACTTC.

The chain couples TRBV13 to TRBJ2-1, with 8 bases that match TRBD2. Trimming at V came to 3 bases and at J to 4 bases, leaving 11 bases not matched to a gene. The CDR3 has 17 amino acids. Germline V CDR1 and CDR2: PRHDT, FYEKMQ (reference sequence). The CDR3 spells CASSFSPAGGPYNEQFF. The DNA of the CDR3 is TGTGCCAGCAGCTTCAGCCCTGCGGGGGGCCCTTACAATGAGCAGTTCTTC.

The CDR3 loop reads CATDLDTVNEKLFF. In DNA, the CDR3 is TGTGCCACCGACCTTGACACCGTTAATGAAAAACTGTTTTTT. The chain recombines TRBV7-9 with TRBJ1-4; D remains unclear. The CDR3 is 14 residues long. Looked up from germline, CDR1 is SEHNR and CDR2 is FQNEAQ (reference sequence). The V end was cut by 10 bases, the J end by 4 bases, with 16 bases between.

The chain uses TRBV27 and TRBJ2-2; D is perhaps TRBD2 (5 bases). In germline, CDR1 is MNHEY, CDR2 SMNVEV (reference sequence). Trimming shortened V by 4 bases and J by 3 bases, and 12 bases separated the two germline ends. This CDR3 region has 15 residues. The DNA of the CDR3 is TGTGCCAGCAGTTGGTGGCGGGCCCACACCGGGGAGCTGTTTTTT. The encoded protein is CASSWWRAHTGELFF.

The chain recombines TRBV5-1 with TRBJ2-1; D may be TRBD2 (6 bases). The germline CDR1 and CDR2 sequences are SGHRS and YFSETQ. V was cut by 4 bases and J by 5 bases, with 10 bases left in between. The CDR3 sequence is 13 residues long. CDR3 amino acids: CASSMAGNNEQFF. CDR3 in DNA: TGCGCCAGCAGCATGGCGGGGAACAATGAGCAGTTCTTC.

This clone was detected once. The chain combines TRBV19 with TRBJ2-6; tentative D call: TRBD2 (6 bases). Looked up from germline, CDR1 is LNHDA and CDR2 is SQIVND (reference sequence). The CDR3 is made up of 16 amino acids. Trimming removed 5 bases at V and 1 base at J, with 12 bases between. This chain's CDR3 is CASSLGGGSGANVLTF. In DNA, the CDR3 is TGTGCCAGTAGTCTGGGGGGAGGATCTGGGGCCAACGTCCTGACTTTC.

V gene TRBV19 combines with J gene TRBJ1-5; 10 bases are a match to TRBD1. V trimming: 2 bases; J trimming: 6 bases; junction bases outside the gene matches: 1. The CDR3 runs to 14 residues. Germline V gene data show CDR1 as LNHDA and CDR2 as SQIVND (reference sequence). CDR3 sequence (DNA): TGTGCCAGTAGTATAAGGGACAGGGGTCAGCCCCAGCATTTT. This encodes CASSIRDRGQPQHF.

The CDR3 nucleotides are TGCGCCAGCAGCGTGGACAGGGTACCTAATGAAAAACTGTTTTTT. Protein product: CASSVDRVPNEKLFF. V gene TRBV5-1 combines with J gene TRBJ1-4, with 8 bases identical to TRBD1. Germline V gene lookup returns CDR1 SGHRS and CDR2 YFSETQ. The CDR3 length is 15 residues. Unmatched junction bases numbered 5, after V lost 4 bases and J lost 3 bases.